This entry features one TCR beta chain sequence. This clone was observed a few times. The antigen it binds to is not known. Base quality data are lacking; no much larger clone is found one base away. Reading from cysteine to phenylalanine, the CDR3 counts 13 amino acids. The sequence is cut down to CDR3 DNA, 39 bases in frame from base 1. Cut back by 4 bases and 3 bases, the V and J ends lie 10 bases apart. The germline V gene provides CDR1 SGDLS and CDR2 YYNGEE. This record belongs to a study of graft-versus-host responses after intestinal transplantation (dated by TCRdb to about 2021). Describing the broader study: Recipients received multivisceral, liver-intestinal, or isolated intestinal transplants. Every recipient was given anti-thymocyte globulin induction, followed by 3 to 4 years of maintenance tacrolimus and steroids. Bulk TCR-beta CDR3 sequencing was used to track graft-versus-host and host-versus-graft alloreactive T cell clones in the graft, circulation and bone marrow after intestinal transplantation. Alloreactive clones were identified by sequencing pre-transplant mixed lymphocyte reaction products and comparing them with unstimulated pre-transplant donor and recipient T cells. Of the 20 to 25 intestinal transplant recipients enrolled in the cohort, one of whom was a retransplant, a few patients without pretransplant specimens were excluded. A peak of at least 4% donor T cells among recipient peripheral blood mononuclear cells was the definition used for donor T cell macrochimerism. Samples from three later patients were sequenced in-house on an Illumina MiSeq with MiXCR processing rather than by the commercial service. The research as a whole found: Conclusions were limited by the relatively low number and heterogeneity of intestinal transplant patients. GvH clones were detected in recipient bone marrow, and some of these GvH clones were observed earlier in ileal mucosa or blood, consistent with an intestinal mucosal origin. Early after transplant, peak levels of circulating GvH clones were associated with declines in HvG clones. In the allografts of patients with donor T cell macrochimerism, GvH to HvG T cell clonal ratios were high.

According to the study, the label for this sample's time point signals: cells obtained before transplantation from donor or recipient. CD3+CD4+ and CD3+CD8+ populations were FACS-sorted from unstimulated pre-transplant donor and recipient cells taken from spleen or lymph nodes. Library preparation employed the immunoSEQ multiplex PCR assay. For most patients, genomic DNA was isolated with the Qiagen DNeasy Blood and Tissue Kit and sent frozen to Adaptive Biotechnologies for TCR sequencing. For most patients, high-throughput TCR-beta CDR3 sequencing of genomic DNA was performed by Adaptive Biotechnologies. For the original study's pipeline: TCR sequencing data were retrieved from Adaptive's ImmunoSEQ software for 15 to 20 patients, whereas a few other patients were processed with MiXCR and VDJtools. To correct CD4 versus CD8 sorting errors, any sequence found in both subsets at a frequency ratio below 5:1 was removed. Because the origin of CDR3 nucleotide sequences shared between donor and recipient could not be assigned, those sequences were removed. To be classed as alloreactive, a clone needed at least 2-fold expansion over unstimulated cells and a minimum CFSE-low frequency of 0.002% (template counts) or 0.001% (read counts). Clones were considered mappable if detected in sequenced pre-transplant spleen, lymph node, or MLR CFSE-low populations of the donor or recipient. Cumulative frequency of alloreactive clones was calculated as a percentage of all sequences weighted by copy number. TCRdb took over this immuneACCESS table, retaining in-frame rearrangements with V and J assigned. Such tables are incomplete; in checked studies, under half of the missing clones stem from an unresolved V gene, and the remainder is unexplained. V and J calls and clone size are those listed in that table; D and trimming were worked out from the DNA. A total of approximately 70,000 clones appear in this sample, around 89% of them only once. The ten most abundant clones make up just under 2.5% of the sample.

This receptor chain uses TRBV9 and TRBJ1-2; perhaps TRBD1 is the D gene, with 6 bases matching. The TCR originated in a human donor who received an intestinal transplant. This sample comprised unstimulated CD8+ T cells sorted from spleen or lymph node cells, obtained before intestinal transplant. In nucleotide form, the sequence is TGTGCCAGCAGCCCTAACAGGGACTATGGCTACACCTTC. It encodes CASSPNRDYGYTF.